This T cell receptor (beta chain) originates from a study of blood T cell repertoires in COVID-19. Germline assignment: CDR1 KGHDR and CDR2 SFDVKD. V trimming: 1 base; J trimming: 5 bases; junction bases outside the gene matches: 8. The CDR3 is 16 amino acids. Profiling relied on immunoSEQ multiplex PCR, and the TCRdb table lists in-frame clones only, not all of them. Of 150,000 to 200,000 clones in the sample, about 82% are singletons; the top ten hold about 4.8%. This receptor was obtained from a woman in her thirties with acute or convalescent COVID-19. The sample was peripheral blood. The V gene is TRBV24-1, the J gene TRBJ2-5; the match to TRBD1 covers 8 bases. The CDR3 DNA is TGTGCCACCAGTGATTTCTCGGACAGGGCGGTGGAGACCCAGTACTTC. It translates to CATSDFSDRAVETQYF.